The 23 T cell receptor beta chains given below trace back to one sample, sequenced in a study of T-cell reconstitution after alpha-beta-depleted transplantation in children. Unique molecular identifiers were built into the TCRbeta library. MiXCR was run by TCRdb on the PCR reads, yielding one entry per CDR3 protein. The sample has 55,000 to 90,000 distinct CDR3 sequences; 4% to 5% are singletons. This specimen consisted of PBMCs, mostly from graft donor cells, obtained 180 days after TCRalphabeta/CD19-depleted stem cell transplant. Receptors originate from a boy younger than two who had a stem cell transplant for acute myeloid leukemia, so the T cells may come from the graft donor.

This clonotype was observed many times. This rearrangement joins TRBV18 to TRBJ2-4, with D unclear. V was cut by 2 bases and J by 4 bases, with 9 bases left in between. This CDR3 is 14 amino acids long. CDR1 is KGHSH, CDR2 LQKENI, per germline. CDR3 sequence: CASSPWALKNIQYF. DNA for the CDR3: TGTGCCAGCTCACCATGGGCCCTAAAAAACATTCAGTACTTC.

This clonotype was counted a few times. A much larger clone lies one base from this, so it may be a read error. The chain couples TRBV20-1 to TRBJ2-1, with D tentatively TRBD2 (7 bases). The germline gives CDR1 DFQATT, CDR2 SNEGSKA (reference sequence). This CDR3 has 13 amino acids. The V end lost 6 bases, the J end lost 10 bases, and 19 bases lay between the germline ends. For the CDR3, the DNA is TGCAGTGCAGCTCGACGGGGGGCAGGAGAGCAGTTCTTC. Protein product: CSAARRGAGEQFF.

This clonotype was observed at least ten times. The chain links TRBV5-8 to TRBJ2-1; D is possibly TRBD1 or TRBD2 (5 bases each). Germline V gene data show CDR1 as SGHTS and CDR2 as YDEGEE. The ends were cut back, 3 bases at V and 8 bases at J, with 21 bases in the middle. The CDR3 runs 16 residues. In DNA, the CDR3 is TGTGCCAGCAGCTCCGATTCCAGAGGGGTCGTGGATGAGCAGTTCTTC. Its translation: CASSSDSRGVVDEQFF.

This clonotype came up many times. The genes are TRBV5-1 and TRBJ2-2; D is uncertain. The CDR3 is 15 residues long. The V and J ends lost 0 bases and 1 base respectively, with 7 bases between them. Germline-derived CDR1 and CDR2 are SGHRS and YFSETQ. CDR3 residues: CASSLAALNTGELFF. In DNA, the CDR3 is TGCGCCAGCAGCTTGGCGGCCCTGAACACCGGGGAGCTGTTTTTT.

This CDR3 reads CTSSELLAGVDEQFF. In nucleotides, the CDR3 is TGCACCAGCAGCGAACTGCTAGCGGGGGTAGATGAGCAGTTCTTC. The V and J genes are TRBV1 and TRBJ2-1; the table's D call TRBD2 went unverified against the DNA. TRBV1 is annotated as a pseudogene. The CDR3 sequence is 15 residues long.

This clonotype was seen many times. CDR3 residues: CASSSGQRETQYF. CDR3 DNA: TGTGCCAGCAGCTCGGGACAGCGAGAGACCCAGTACTTC. The gene calls are TRBV7-9 and TRBJ2-5; 7 nucleotides line up with TRBD1. V dropped 4 bases and J dropped 4; count of bases not matched to a gene: 3. The CDR3 length is 13 residues. Germline V gene lookup returns CDR1 SEHNR and CDR2 FQNEAQ (reference sequence).

This clonotype was seen many times. The J gene is TRBJ2-5, the V gene TRBV11-2, with no clear D. Germline CDR1 and CDR2: SGHAT and FQNNGV. The CDR3 totals 11 residues. V was cut by 6 bases and J by 5 bases, with 7 bases left in between. CDR3 bases: TGTGCCAGCAGTGGGTGGGAGACCCAGTACTTC. It yields the protein CASSGWETQYF.

This clonotype was observed at least ten times. The V gene is TRBV7-2, the J gene TRBJ2-1; the match to TRBD2 covers 10 bases. The ends lost 6 bases at V and 2 bases at J; junction bases unmatched: 1. Germline CDR1 reads SGHTA; CDR2 reads FQGNSA. This CDR3 is 14 amino acids long. CDR3 residues: CASSSGGPYNEQFF. CDR3 in DNA: TGTGCCAGCAGTAGCGGGGGGCCCTACAATGAGCAGTTCTTC.

The sample holds many counts of this clonotype. V and J are TRBV3-1 and TRBJ1-6, with a possible D match to TRBD1 (5 bases). The V end was cut by 4 bases, the J end by 9 bases, with 13 bases between. The CDR3 sequence is 14 residues long. Per the germline V gene, CDR1 is LGHDT and CDR2 is YNNKEL (reference sequence). The CDR3 DNA is TGTGCCAGCAGCCCGGGACTGGAGGCTTCACCCCTCCACTTT. Its translation is CASSPGLEASPLHF.

This clonotype has ten or more counts. This chain links TRBV5-5 with TRBJ1-1; 7 nucleotides line up with TRBD1. CDR1 and CDR2 (germline): SGHKS, YYEKEE (reference sequence). The CDR3 consists of 15 residues. V was pared by 4 bases and J by 1 base, with 7 bases of the junction left unmatched. The CDR3 DNA follows: TGTGCCAGCAGCCCTAGGGCAGGGGGGAACACTGAAGCTTTCTTT. Encoded protein: CASSPRAGGNTEAFF.

This clonotype was seen at least ten times. The chain employs TRBV5-1 and TRBJ2-5, with a weak D call TRBD2 (6 bases). Trimming took off 0 bases at V and 2 bases at J, with 17 bases between the two ends. This CDR3 comprises 17 residues. CDR1 is SGHRS, CDR2 YFSETQ, per germline. This chain's CDR3 is CASSLGGTGRPQETQYF. The DNA for the CDR3 is TGCGCCAGCAGCTTGGGCGGGACGGGCAGACCACAAGAGACCCAGTACTTC.

This clonotype was detected a few times. CDR3 DNA sequence: TGTGCCAGCACCGAGTGGGTGAACACTGAAGCTTTCTTT. Translation gives CASTEWVNTEAFF. The chain combines TRBV2 with TRBJ1-1, with D unclear. There are 13 residues in the CDR3. Germline loops: CDR1 SNHLY, CDR2 FYNNEI. V was cut by 7 bases and J by 0 bases, with 9 bases left in between.

This clonotype was picked up many times. The genes are TRBV29-1 and TRBJ2-1; 8 bases map to TRBD2. Per germline, CDR1 SQVTM and CDR2 ANQGSEA. CDR3 size: 13 residues. The V and J ends lost 1 base and 6 bases, in that order; junction bases with no gene match: 2. The CDR3 DNA sequence: TGCAGCGTTGAAGTAGCGGGACCCAATGAGCAGTTCTTC. As protein: CSVEVAGPNEQFF.

This clonotype was picked up many times. The rearrangement uses TRBV12-3 or TRBV12-4 and TRBJ2-4; 9 positions match TRBD1. The CDR3 contains 13 residues. V lost 7 bases to trimming and J lost 10 bases; unmatched junction nucleotides: 8. The CDR3 nucleotides are TGTGCCAGCATCGTGACAGGGGGAACAATTCAGTACTTC. It yields the protein CASIVTGGTIQYF.

This clonotype was observed at least ten times. The rearrangement uses TRBV10-2 and TRBJ2-2; 12 bases fit TRBD1. Germline V gene data show CDR1 as WSHSY and CDR2 as SAAADI. The CDR3 covers 18 residues. The trim removed 2 bases at V and 3 bases at J, leaving 7 bases unmatched. Written as DNA, the CDR3 is TGCGCCAGCAGTGAGAGACCGGGACAGGGGGCGGACACCGGGGAGCTGTTTTTT. This sequence encodes CASSERPGQGADTGELFF.

This clonotype was seen at least ten times. This sequence joins TRBV7-9 and TRBJ2-1; TRBD1 might be the D (5 bases). Germline-derived CDR1 and CDR2 are SEHNR and FQNEAQ (reference sequence). The V gene lost 11 bases and the J gene lost 7 bases, with 12 bases spanning the gap. This CDR3 is 11 amino acids long. CDR3 amino acids: CALRGRNEQFF. The CDR3, as DNA: TGTGCCCTAAGGGGCCGAAATGAGCAGTTCTTC.

The sample holds many counts of this clonotype. The rearrangement links TRBV5-6 to TRBJ2-7, with D maybe TRBD1 (5 bases). CDR3 length: 17 residues. Germline lookup yields CDR1 SGHDT and CDR2 YYEEEE. CDR3 DNA: TGTGCCAGCACCTTGTTCCAACAAACAGGAAACCCCTACGAGCAGTACGTC. Protein product: CASTLFQQTGNPYEQYV.

In this sample, this clonotype turned up many times. A read error may account for a junction end that differs from germline. The chain uses TRBV19 and TRBJ2-3; TRBD2 agrees at 15 bases. Germline lookup yields CDR1 LNHDA and CDR2 SQIVND (reference sequence). The CDR3 runs to 18 residues. The CDR3 region has the DNA TGTGCCAGTAGTTCGGGACTAGCGGGGGGCCCTAGCACAGATACGCACTATTTT. Its protein is CASSSGLAGGPSTDTHYF. Full variable domain (outside the CDR3, taken from reference TRBV19 and TRBJ2-3): DGGITQSPKYLFRKEGQNVTLSCEQNLNHDAMYWYRQDPGQGLRLIYYSQIVNDFQKGDIAEGYSVSREKKESFPLTVTSAQKNPTAFYLCASSSGLAGGPSTDTHYFGPGTRLTVL.

This clonotype was recorded at least ten times. This chain joins TRBV6-1 and TRBJ2-7, with 9 positions matching TRBD1. The length of the CDR3 is 14 residues. J gave up 3 bases and V 10 bases, and 10 bases lay outside the gene matches. Germline lookup yields CDR1 MNHNS and CDR2 SASEGT. The CDR3 sequence is CATRFGDRVYEQYF. DNA for the CDR3: TGTGCCACCAGGTTCGGGGACAGGGTCTACGAGCAGTACTTC.

This clonotype has at least ten counts. The rearrangement links TRBV4-3 to TRBJ2-3; D gene unclear. The CDR3 covers 14 residues. Trimming removed 0 bases at V and 6 bases at J, with 10 bases between. Germline V gene sequence: CDR1 LGHNA, CDR2 YSLEER. CDR3 in DNA: TGCGCCAGCAGCCAAGATCATGGCCCGGATACGCAGTATTTT. Its translation: CASSQDHGPDTQYF.

This clonotype was seen at least ten times. The chain recombines TRBV11-3 with TRBJ2-2; tentative D call: TRBD1 (6 bases). Trimming took off 7 bases at V and 7 bases at J, with 13 bases between the two ends. Germline V gene sequence: CDR1 SGHNT, CDR2 YENEEA. The length of the CDR3 is 13 residues. The CDR3 DNA follows: TGTGCCAGCAAGGTGGGGGCCGTCGGGGAGCTGTTTTTT. Translation: CASKVGAVGELFF. The full variable domain, in which reference TRBV11-3 and TRBJ2-2 provide the parts outside the CDR3, is EAGVVQSPRYKIIEKKQPVAFWCNPISGHNTLYWYLQNLGQGPELLIRYENEEAVDDSQLPKDRFSAERLKGVDSTLKIQPAELGDSAVYLCASKVGAVGELFFGEGSRLTVL.

This clonotype occurred once. The CDR3 DNA reads TGCGCCAGCAGCTTGGAGAGCGCCCAAGAGACCCAGTACTTC. It is translated as CASSLESAQETQYF. This rearrangement joins TRBV5-1 to TRBJ2-5; D is ambiguous. This CDR3 spans 14 amino acids. Germline CDR1 is SGHRS and CDR2 is YFSETQ. Trimming removed 0 bases from V and 1 base from J, with 7 bases in between.

This clonotype has a count of ten or more. V is TRBV5-1 and J is TRBJ1-1; TRBD1 might be the D (6 bases). CDR1 is SGHRS and CDR2 is YFSETQ in the germline V gene. This CDR3 contains 12 residues. Deletions cut 0 bases from V and 7 bases from J, with 7 bases between. The CDR3 region is CASSLADSEAFF. The CDR3 DNA reads TGCGCCAGCAGCTTGGCGGACAGTGAAGCTTTCTTT.